This record looks at one TCR beta chain sequence and its context. These data belong to a study of blood T cell repertoires in COVID-19. For the study at large: The analysed material was cDNA or gDNA that came from T cells, B-cell-depleted T cells, or PBMCs.

The CDR3 has 13 residues. V was shortened by 5 bases and J by 2 bases, with 9 bases between the two germline ends. CDR1 is SGHRS, CDR2 YFSETQ, per germline. As handled by the study authors: Reference gene primer amplification gave nucleated cell count estimates. The protocol was immunoSEQ multiplex PCR, while the TCRdb copy is restricted to in-frame clones and leaves out a portion. V, J and clone size reflect that table, while D and trimming were determined from the DNA. The sample holds about 160,000 clones, 81% seen once. The TCR comes from a man between 60 and 75 years old with active or convalescent COVID-19. Sequencing was performed on peripheral blood. The rearrangement uses TRBV5-1 and TRBJ2-3; no reliable D call. The CDR3 region is CASRTAVTDTQYF. The DNA of the CDR3 is TGCGCCAGCAGGACGGCGGTCACAGATACGCAGTATTTT.